This is a list of T cell receptor beta chains from one sample in a study of blood T cell repertoires in COVID-19. Assay: immunoSEQ multiplex PCR; the TCRdb copy retains only in-frame clones and omits some. The table lists hundreds of thousands of clones, more than 70% of them singletons, with 0.99% in the top ten. The sample taken for sequencing was peripheral blood. The receptor set was obtained from a woman aged 35 to 49 who had recovered from COVID-19. CDR3s include the opening cysteine and the closing phenylalanine or tryptophan. A D gene is named only where the DNA matches it firmly. Only some rows state a clone size, as once, few, many or a class for expanded clones.

-	-	TRBV7-9	TRBJ2-3	CAAADTQYF	TGTGCCGCGGCGGATACGCAGTATTTT
-	-	TRBV27	TRBJ1-5	CASSWDNNQPQHF	TGTGCCAGCAGTTGGGACAACAATCAGCCCCAGCATTTT
-	-	TRBV3-1/TRBV3-2	TRBJ2-3	CASSPRAGLTGDTQYF	TGTGCCAGCAGCCCACGAGCGGGTCTGACTGGGGATACGCAGTATTTT
TRBD2	-	TRBV4-2	TRBJ2-1	CASSQVGGGNYNEQFF	TGTGCCAGCAGCCAAGTAGGCGGGGGGAACTACAATGAGCAGTTCTTC
-	once	TRBV10-3	TRBJ1-1	CAITQGHPPNTEAFF	TGTGCCATCACCCAGGGACATCCACCGAACACTGAAGCTTTCTTT
-	-	TRBV29-1	TRBJ2-5	CSVDGGGPGSAQYF	TGCAGCGTTGATGGGGGGGGGCCCGGTTCGGCCCAGTACTTC
TRBD1	once	TRBV5-5	TRBJ1-3	CASSWDRTGNTIYF	TGTGCCAGCAGCTGGGACAGGACTGGAAACACCATATATTTT
-	-	TRBV7-2	TRBJ1-1	CASSLVSAGGPTEAFF	TGTGCCAGCAGCTTAGTTAGTGCGGGGGGGCCCACTGAAGCTTTCTTT
TRBD1	-	TRBV11-3	TRBJ2-7	CASSLGQGGSYEQYF	TGTGCCAGCAGCTTGGGACAGGGTGGCTCCTACGAGCAGTACTTC
TRBD1	-	TRBV11-2	TRBJ1-5	CASSWAGTGGQPQHF	TGTGCCAGCAGCTGGGCCGGGACAGGGGGTCAGCCCCAGCATTTT
TRBD1	-	TRBV11-2	TRBJ1-4	CASSSLDRGPNEKLFF	TGTGCCAGCAGCTCCCTCGACAGGGGCCCTAATGAAAAACTGTTTTTT
-	-	TRBV6-6	TRBJ2-1	CASSYGGARSYNEQFF	TGTGCCAGCAGTTACGGTGGGGCCCGCTCCTACAATGAGCAGTTCTTC
TRBD2	-	TRBV5-1	TRBJ2-1	CASSFAGTSGTYNEQFF	TGCGCCAGCAGCTTTGCTGGGACTAGCGGGACATACAATGAGCAGTTCTTC
TRBD1	-	TRBV27	TRBJ1-2	CASSARTGEMANYGYTF	TGTGCCAGCAGTGCGCGGACAGGGGAGATGGCTAACTATGGCTACACCTTC
-	-	TRBV27	TRBJ1-3	CASTPPTESSGNTIYF	TGTGCCAGCACCCCCCCGACGGAGAGCTCTGGAAACACCATATATTTT
-	-	TRBV7-5	TRBJ1-4	CAGDRVETNEKLFF	TGTGCCGGAGACAGGGTCGAGACTAATGAAAAACTGTTTTTT
TRBD1	-	TRBV5-1	TRBJ1-2	CASSLPGGTGGVNYGYTF	TGCGCCAGCAGCTTGCCAGGCGGGACAGGGGGCGTCAACTATGGCTACACCTTC
-	-	TRBV12-3/TRBV12-4	TRBJ1-1	CASSLAGGQAFF	TGTGCCAGCAGTTTAGCGGGGGGGCAGGCTTTCTTT
TRBD1	-	TRBV10-3	TRBJ2-5	CAISKQGFGETQYF	TGTGCCATCAGTAAACAGGGGTTCGGAGAGACCCAGTACTTC
-	-	TRBV21-1	TRBJ1-5	CASRVGSLGQPQHF	TGTGCCAGCAGAGTCGGCAGCCTAGGTCAGCCCCAGCATTTT
-	once	TRBV5-1	TRBJ1-1	CASSASGVNTEAFF	TGCGCCAGCAGCGCCTCGGGGGTGAACACTGAAGCTTTCTTT
-	-	TRBV4-2	TRBJ2-1	CASSKGDPSSSYNEQFF	TGTGCCAGCAGCAAGGGGGACCCCAGCAGCTCCTACAATGAGCAGTTCTTC
TRBD2	-	TRBV9	TRBJ2-1	CASSDSGTNPYNEQFF	TGTGCCAGCAGTGATAGCGGGACCAACCCTTACAATGAGCAGTTCTTC
-	-	TRBV3-1/TRBV3-2	TRBJ2-2	CASSQDHSTGNTGELFF	TGTGCCAGCAGCCAAGACCATTCAACAGGGAACACCGGGGAGCTGTTTTTT
TRBD1	-	TRBV9	TRBJ1-3	CASSGTGGGNTIYF	TGTGCCAGCAGCGGAACAGGGGGCGGGAACACCATATATTTT
-	-	TRBV4-2	TRBJ2-7	CASSQGGGLYEQYF	TGTGCCAGCAGCCAAGGGGGGGGGCTCTACGAGCAGTACTTC
TRBD2	-	TRBV3-1/TRBV3-2	TRBJ2-2	CASSQRLAGGPVGELFF	TGTGCCAGCAGCCAACGACTAGCGGGAGGGCCGGTCGGGGAGCTGTTTTTT
TRBD2	-	TRBV30	TRBJ2-2	CAWGGLAGGYGELFF	TGTGCCTGGGGGGGACTAGCGGGAGGTTACGGGGAGCTGTTTTTT
-	-	TRBV18	TRBJ2-2	CASSPGAPGTGELFF	TGTGCCAGCTCACCGGGGGCCCCCGGGACCGGGGAGCTGTTTTTT
TRBD2	-	TRBV7-2	TRBJ2-1	CASSLGAGGSYNEQFF	TGTGCCAGCAGCCTTGGGGCGGGAGGTTCCTACAATGAGCAGTTCTTC
TRBD1	-	TRBV7-9	TRBJ2-5	CASSFGTGGLETQYF	TGTGCCAGCAGCTTCGGGACAGGGGGGCTGGAGACCCAGTACTTC
-	-	TRBV24-1	TRBJ1-3	CATSEARAGGNTIYF	TGTGCCACCAGTGAAGCCAGGGCAGGAGGAAACACCATATATTTT
-	-	TRBV12-3/TRBV12-4	TRBJ2-5	CASSVDSPQYF	TGTGCCAGCAGTGTCGACAGTCCCCAGTACTTC
TRBD2	-	TRBV28	TRBJ2-5	CASSTRLAGARETQYF	TGTGCCAGCAGTACCCGACTAGCGGGAGCTAGGGAGACCCAGTACTTC
-	-	TRBV4-3	TRBJ1-6	CASSPPGRNSPLHF	TGCGCCAGCAGCCCCCCGGGGAGGAATTCACCCCTCCACTTT
TRBD1	-	TRBV7-2	TRBJ2-7	CASSFSIPGTGGYEQYF	TGTGCCAGCAGCTTCTCCATCCCCGGGACAGGGGGGTACGAGCAGTACTTC
TRBD2	-	TRBV7-9	TRBJ2-7	CASSPGRAGDEQYF	TGTGCCAGCAGCCCCGGGAGGGCCGGGGACGAGCAGTACTTC
-	-	TRBV19	TRBJ2-7	CASSIALQPTYEQYF	TGTGCCAGTAGTATAGCGTTACAGCCTACCTACGAGCAGTACTTC
TRBD1	once	TRBV4-2	TRBJ1-1	CASSQDGQGEIEAFF	TGTGCCAGCAGCCAAGATGGGCAGGGGGAGATTGAAGCTTTCTTT
TRBD2	-	TRBV6-2/TRBV6-3	TRBJ2-1	CASSPGTSSYNEQFF	TGTGCCAGCAGTCCCGGGACTAGCTCCTACAATGAGCAGTTCTTC
TRBD2	-	TRBV19	TRBJ2-3	CASSMVSGTDTQYF	TGTGCCAGTAGTATGGTTAGCGGGACAGATACGCAGTATTTT
-	-	TRBV19	TRBJ2-1	CASSTTSYNEQFF	TGTGCCAGTAGCACGACTAGCTACAATGAGCAGTTCTTC
TRBD2	-	TRBV12-5	TRBJ2-2	CASAAGLAGSGTGELFF	TGTGCTAGTGCCGCGGGACTAGCGGGCTCGGGCACCGGGGAGCTGTTTTTT
TRBD1	-	TRBV5-5	TRBJ1-5	CASSLAWGQGRLQPQHF	TGTGCCAGCAGCTTGGCTTGGGGACAGGGAAGATTACAGCCCCAGCATTTT
-	-	TRBV5-5	TRBJ1-2	CASSLATGPSTYGYTF	TGTGCCAGCAGCTTGGCCACAGGTCCCTCTACTTATGGCTACACCTTC
-	-	TRBV7-3	TRBJ2-5	CASSPAGPETQYF	TGTGCCAGCAGCCCAGCGGGCCCAGAGACCCAGTACTTC
-	-	TRBV27	TRBJ1-1	CASSPRGRLAEAFF	TGTGCCAGCAGTCCCCGTGGGAGGCTCGCTGAAGCTTTCTTT
TRBD1	-	TRBV3-1/TRBV3-2	TRBJ2-7	CASSRTGLNEQYF	TGTGCCAGCAGCAGGACAGGGTTGAATGAGCAGTACTTC
TRBD1	-	TRBV15	TRBJ1-2	CATSGKQGIRYGYTF	TGTGCCACCAGCGGTAAACAGGGGATTAGGTATGGCTACACCTTC
-	-	TRBV3-1/TRBV3-2	TRBJ1-6	CASSQGAVLNSPLHF	TGTGCCAGCAGCCAAGGGGCAGTCCTTAATTCACCCCTCCACTTT